This T cell receptor (beta chain) came from a study of control samples from healthy donors and cancer patients. Sequencing used immunoSEQ multiplex PCR; TCRdb keeps in-frame clones, though not all of them. In the table there are about 110,000 clones, almost 85% of which are singletons. The ends were cut back, 1 base at V and 2 bases at J, with 12 bases in the middle. Germline V gives CDR1 KGHSH, CDR2 LQKENI. The CDR3 runs to 16 residues. Sample: blood. The source is a man aged 18-30 years in good health. The genes are TRBV18 and TRBJ1-3, with D uncertain. CDR3 nucleotide sequence: TGTGCCAGCTCACCACGACGGAGGCTCACTGGAAACACCATATATTTT. Its translation: CASSPRRRLTGNTIYF.